What follows are 5 T cell receptor beta chains derived from one specimen sequenced in a study of blood T cell repertoires in COVID-19. Using immunoSEQ multiplex PCR, the repertoire was profiled, and TCRdb retains in-frame clones only, with some absent. The table includes over 45,000 clones, about 73% detected once. Specimen: peripheral blood. The receptors were gathered from a woman between 50 and 59 years old with active or convalescent COVID-19.

This clone was seen once. This chain joins TRBV28 and TRBJ1-5; D is possibly TRBD1 (6 bases). The CDR3 is 15 amino acids. The germline gives CDR1 MDHEN, CDR2 SYDVKM. The germline V and J ends were trimmed by 5 bases and 4 bases, with 15 bases remaining between them. The CDR3 nucleotides read TGTGCCAGCAGTCGACAGGTCGCGGCGAATCAGCCCCAGCATTTT. It is translated as CASSRQVAANQPQHF.

This clone was seen a handful of times. The J gene is TRBJ2-1, the V gene TRBV5-4; 7 bases agree with TRBD2. Germline V gene sequence: CDR1 SGHNT, CDR2 YYREEE (reference sequence). The CDR3 is 14 residues long. Trimming cost V 4 bases and J 6 bases; bases outside gene matches: 7. The CDR3, as DNA: TGTGCCAGCAGCACCACGGAGCGGGGCAATGAGCAGTTCTTC. Protein sequence: CASSTTERGNEQFF.

This clone was counted only a few times. V and J are TRBV5-1 and TRBJ1-3; D gene uncertain. Germline lookup yields CDR1 SGHRS and CDR2 YFSETQ. V was trimmed by 1 base and J by 0 bases, leaving 11 bases between them. This CDR3 comprises 16 residues. Here the CDR3 reads CASSLNLRSSGNTIYF. The CDR3 DNA is TGCGCCAGCAGCTTGAATCTTAGGAGCTCTGGAAACACCATATATTTT.

Many counts were recorded for this clone. The V gene is TRBV21-1, the J gene TRBJ2-1; the table's D call, TRBD2, was not checked against the DNA. TRBV21-1 is a listed pseudogene. This CDR3 has 13 residues. CDR3 DNA: TGTGCCAGCAGCAGCCGGGATTACAATGAGCAGTTCTTC. Translating it yields CASSSRDYNEQFF.

This clone was seen many times. This CDR3 reads CASSIPDRVGPGANVLTF. CDR3 DNA sequence: TGTGCCAGTAGTATTCCGGACAGGGTGGGCCCGGGGGCCAACGTCCTGACTTTC. The V and J genes are TRBV19 and TRBJ2-6, with 8 bases identical to TRBD1. CDR1 is LNHDA, CDR2 SQIVND, per germline (reference sequence). This CDR3 is built from 18 residues. The ends lost 3 bases at V and 4 bases at J; junction bases unmatched: 11.